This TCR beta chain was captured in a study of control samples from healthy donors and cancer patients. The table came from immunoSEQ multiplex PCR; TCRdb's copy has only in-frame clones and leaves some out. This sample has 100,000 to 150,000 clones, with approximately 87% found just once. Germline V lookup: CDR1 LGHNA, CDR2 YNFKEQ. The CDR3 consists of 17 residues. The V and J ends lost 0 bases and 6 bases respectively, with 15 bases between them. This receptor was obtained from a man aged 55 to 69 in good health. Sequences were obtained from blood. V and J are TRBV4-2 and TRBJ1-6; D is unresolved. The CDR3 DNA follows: TGTGCCAGCAGCCAAGATCCTTCCGGGCACCCTAATTCACCCCTCCACTTT. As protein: CASSQDPSGHPNSPLHF.